This T cell receptor (beta chain) was sequenced in a study of T cells after yellow fever vaccination. The V end lost 4 bases, the J end lost 2 bases, and 19 bases lay between the germline ends. CDR1 and CDR2 from the germline V gene are ENHRY and SYGVKD. The CDR3 is made up of 17 amino acids. This clonotype was observed a handful of times. The TCR cDNA carried a universal primer site and UMIs from 5'RACE template switching. TCRdb used MiXCR to reprocess the 5' RACE reads, holding one entry per CDR3 protein. The table shows just under 600,000 distinct CDR3 sequences, with about 13% occurring only once.

This sequence was found in a young man who received the YFV17D yellow fever vaccine. The chain has TRBV10-3 and TRBJ2-3, with TRBD2 as a possible D gene (7 bases). Sequenced here: PBMCs, sampled on the day of the yellow fever booster vaccination. The CDR3 DNA follows: TGTGCCATCAGTGGGGGGGGCGAAAGCGGAATCACAGATACGCAGTATTTT. Its translation: CAISGGGESGITDTQYF.